The T cell receptor (beta chain) described here comes from a study of cytomegalovirus exposure and HLA in healthy donors. Study context: Sequencing of roughly 180 million T cells in an earlier analysis found 100 million or so unique TCR beta sequences. Tens of millions of unique TCRs from HLA-typed donors were held in an early release of data. Broader study findings: Usually a TCR sequence was rare, but some public TCRs were found in many donors. Cytomegalovirus status, reportedly, was diagnosed with high specificity and sensitivity by the classifier.

The PCR employed 60 Vbeta primers together with 13 Jbeta primers. This table comes from immunoSEQ multiplex PCR, and its TCRdb copy is limited to in-frame clones, with some not included. The sample records roughly 120,000 clones, roughly 76% being singletons. This clone was seen a few times. As yet, its antigen is unknown. Per the germline V gene, CDR1 is LGHNA and CDR2 is YSLEER. The V and J ends lost 0 bases and 4 bases, in that order; junction bases with no gene match: 8. This CDR3 spans 16 amino acids. The TCR sequence derives from a man aged 50 to 59 in good health and CMV-seropositive. The source material was PBMCs. The chain joins TRBV4-3 to TRBJ1-2; 7 bases align to TRBD1. The CDR3 sequence is CASSQDTGRGFYGYTF. In DNA, the CDR3 is TGCGCCAGCAGCCAAGATACCGGCAGGGGGTTCTATGGCTACACCTTC.